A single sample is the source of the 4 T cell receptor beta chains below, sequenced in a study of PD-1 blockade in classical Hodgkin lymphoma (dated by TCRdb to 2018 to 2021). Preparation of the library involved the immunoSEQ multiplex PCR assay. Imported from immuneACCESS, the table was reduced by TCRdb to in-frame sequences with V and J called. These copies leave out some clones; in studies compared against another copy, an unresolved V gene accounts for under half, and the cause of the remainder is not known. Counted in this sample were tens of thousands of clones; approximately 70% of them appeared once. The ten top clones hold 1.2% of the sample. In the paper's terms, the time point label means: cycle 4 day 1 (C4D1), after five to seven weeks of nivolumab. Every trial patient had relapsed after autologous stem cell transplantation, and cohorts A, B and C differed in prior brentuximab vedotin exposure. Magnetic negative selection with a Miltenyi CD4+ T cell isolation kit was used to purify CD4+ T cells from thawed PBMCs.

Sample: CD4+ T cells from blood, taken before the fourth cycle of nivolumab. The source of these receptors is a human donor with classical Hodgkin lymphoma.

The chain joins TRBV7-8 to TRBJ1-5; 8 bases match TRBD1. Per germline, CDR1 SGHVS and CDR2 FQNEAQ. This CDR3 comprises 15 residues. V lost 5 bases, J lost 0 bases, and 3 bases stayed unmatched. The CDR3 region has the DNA TGTGCCAGCAGCCTGACAGGGGATAGCAATCAGCCCCAGCATTTT. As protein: CASSLTGDSNQPQHF.

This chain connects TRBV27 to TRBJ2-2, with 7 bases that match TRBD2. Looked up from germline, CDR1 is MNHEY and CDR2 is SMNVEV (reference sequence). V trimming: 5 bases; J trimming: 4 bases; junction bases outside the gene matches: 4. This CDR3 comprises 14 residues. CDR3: CASSGGLTTGELFF. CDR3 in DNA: TGTGCCAGCAGTGGGGGACTAACCACCGGGGAGCTGTTTTTT.

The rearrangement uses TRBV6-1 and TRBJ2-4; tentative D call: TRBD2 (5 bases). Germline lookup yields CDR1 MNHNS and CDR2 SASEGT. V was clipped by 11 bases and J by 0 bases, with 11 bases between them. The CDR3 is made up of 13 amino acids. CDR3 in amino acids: CAHGGIAKNIQYF. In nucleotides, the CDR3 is TGTGCCCATGGAGGAATAGCCAAAAACATTCAGTACTTC.

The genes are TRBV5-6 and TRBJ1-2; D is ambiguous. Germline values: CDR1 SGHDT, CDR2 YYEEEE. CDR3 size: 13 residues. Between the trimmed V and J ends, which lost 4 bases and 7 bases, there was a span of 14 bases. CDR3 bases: TGTGCCAGCAGCCCCGGGAGGGTCGCTGGCTACACCTTC. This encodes CASSPGRVAGYTF.